The 24 T cell receptor beta chains given below trace back to one sample, sequenced in a study of cytomegalovirus exposure and HLA in healthy donors. The study ran its PCR with 60 Vbeta and 13 Jbeta primers. Data came from immunoSEQ multiplex PCR; TCRdb stores just in-frame clones and leaves some out. The sample lists under 150,000 clones; 67% were seen once. The sequenced sample consisted of PBMCs. Every receptor here comes from a man aged 18 to 30 in good health and CMV-seropositive.

The chain carries TRBV5-4 and TRBJ2-5; D is perhaps TRBD2 (6 bases). Germline V gene sequence: CDR1 SGHNT, CDR2 YYREEE (reference sequence). The CDR3 contains 14 residues. V shed 4 bases and J shed 5 bases, with 15 bases lying between them. CDR3 sequence reads: CASSLHLRGETQYF. CDR3 sequence (DNA): TGTGCCAGCAGCCTTCACCTCCGGGGGGAGACCCAGTACTTC.

CDR3 loop: CASSKALCEGDPLSYEQYF. The CDR3 bases are TGTGCCAGCAGCAAAGCGCTTTGCGAAGGGGATCCCCTCTCCTACGAGCAGTACTTC. The chain is built from TRBV21-1 and TRBJ2-7; no check of the table's D call, TRBD1, against the DNA was made. TRBV21-1 is a pseudogene locus. This CDR3 region has 19 residues.

This clone was counted a few times. The chain employs TRBV4-1 and TRBJ2-5; possible D gene TRBD2, 6 bases. CDR3 length equals 16 residues. Between the trimmed V and J ends, which lost 0 bases and 4 bases, there was a span of 15 bases. The germline gives CDR1 MGHRA, CDR2 YSYEKL. The CDR3 nucleotides are TGCGCCAGCAGCCAAGAAGGGACTGGAATTGGAGAGACCCAGTACTTC. It yields the protein CASSQEGTGIGETQYF.

This chain joins TRBV5-4 and TRBJ2-2; 8 bases agree with TRBD1. Germline trimming cut 4 bases from V and 5 bases from J; bases unmatched to any gene: 16. This CDR3 is built from 18 residues. CDR1 and CDR2 (germline): SGHNT, YYREEE (reference sequence). As DNA, the CDR3 is TGTGCCAGCAGCCCTTCGGACAGGGCCAATGAGATAACCGGGGAGCTGTTTTTT. Its translation: CASSPSDRANEITGELFF.

The chain joins TRBV5-1 to TRBJ1-2, with 8 bases lining up with TRBD1. The CDR3 contains 16 residues. Trimming at V came to 4 bases and at J to 4 bases, leaving 12 bases not matched to a gene. Germline V gene data show CDR1 as SGHRS and CDR2 as YFSETQ. Here the CDR3 DNA reads TGCGCCAGCAGCGTTGGGGGGACAGGAGCTATCTATGGCTACACCTTC. It codes for CASSVGGTGAIYGYTF.

The V and J genes are TRBV14 and TRBJ1-1; TRBD1 agrees at 9 bases. The CDR3 loop spans 14 amino acids. J was trimmed by 4 bases and V by 4 bases; bases with no gene match: 4. Germline CDR1 is SGHDN and CDR2 is FVKESK. CDR3 in DNA: TGTGCCAGCAGCCCATTGACAGGGGGCACTGAAGCTTTCTTT. Amino acids: CASSPLTGGTEAFF.

This clone was observed a few times. The chain links TRBV30 to TRBJ2-1; 14 nucleotides match TRBD2. The germline CDR1 and CDR2 sequences are GTSNPN and SVGIG (reference sequence). V dropped 0 bases and J dropped 9; count of bases not matched to a gene: 7. The CDR3 covers 16 residues. The CDR3 sequence: CAWSVLGLAGGCEQFF. The CDR3 bases are TGTGCCTGGAGTGTACTTGGACTAGCGGGGGGTTGTGAGCAGTTCTTC. The whole variable domain, remainder taken from reference TRBV30 and TRBJ2-1, is SQTIHQWPATLVQPVGSPLSLECTVEGTSNPNLYWYRQAAGRGLQLLFYSVGIGQISSEVPQNLSASRPQDRQFILSSKKLLLSDSGFYLCAWSVLGLAGGCEQFFGPGTRLTVL.

This clone occurred a few times. V and J are TRBV29-1 and TRBJ2-1; TRBD1 agrees at 9 bases. Germline V gives CDR1 SQVTM, CDR2 ANQGSEA. The CDR3 covers 16 residues. J lost 4 bases, V lost 0 bases, and 7 bases had no gene match. The CDR3 reads CSVEDLGQGLYNEQFF. The CDR3 bases are TGCAGCGTTGAAGATTTGGGACAGGGACTATACAATGAGCAGTTCTTC.

The chain is built from TRBV7-9 and TRBJ1-1; 10 bases are shared with TRBD1. Germline V gene lookup returns CDR1 SEHNR and CDR2 FQNEAQ (reference sequence). J was trimmed by 4 bases and V by 6 bases; bases with no gene match: 5. The CDR3 spans 14 residues. The DNA for the CDR3 is TGTGCCAGCAGACGGACAGGGGGGGCCACTGAAGCTTTCTTT. This gives the protein CASRRTGGATEAFF.

This sequence joins TRBV13 and TRBJ2-7; D possibly corresponds to TRBD1 (6 bases). The CDR3 has 15 amino acids. Germline CDR1 PRHDT, CDR2 FYEKMQ (reference sequence). The V end was cut by 2 bases, the J end by 1 base, with 12 bases between. For the CDR3, the DNA is TGTGCCAGCAGCTTAACCGGACAGCATTCCTACGAGCAGTACGTC. Protein sequence: CASSLTGQHSYEQYV.

This clone was seen a handful of times. This chain joins TRBV6-5 and TRBJ1-5; 9 nucleotides line up with TRBD1. In germline, CDR1 is MNHEY, CDR2 SVGAGI. The V and J ends lost 5 bases and 7 bases, in that order; junction bases with no gene match: 6. CDR3 length equals 14 residues. The CDR3 DNA reads as TGTGCCAGCAGTCTGGGACAGGGTCGCCAGCCCCAGCATTTT. This sequence encodes CASSLGQGRQPQHF.

This clone appeared a few times. The J gene is TRBJ2-7, the V gene TRBV19, with 7 bases lining up with TRBD1. With V trimmed by 6 bases and J by 2 bases, 4 bases remained unmatched. The germline CDR1 and CDR2 sequences are LNHDA and SQIVND (reference sequence). The CDR3 is 13 amino acids. The CDR3 loop is CASSRDRTYEQYF. The CDR3 region has the DNA TGTGCCAGTAGCAGGGACAGAACCTACGAGCAGTACTTC.

Only one count was recorded for this clone. The chain has TRBV7-9 and TRBJ2-2; TRBD1 matches 10 bases. CDR3 length equals 16 residues. V gave up 4 bases and J gave up 1 base; unmatched junction bases: 3. The germline CDR1 and CDR2 sequences are SEHNR and FQNEAQ (reference sequence). CDR3 protein: CASSSRTGGNTGELFF. DNA of the CDR3: TGTGCCAGCAGCTCAAGGACAGGGGGGAACACCGGGGAGCTGTTTTTT. The whole variable domain, remainder taken from reference TRBV7-9 and TRBJ2-2, is DTGVSQNPRHKITKRGQNVTFRCDPISEHNRLYWYRQTLGQGPEFLTYFQNEAQLEKSRLLSDRFSAERPKGSFSTLEIQRTEQGDSAMYLCASSSRTGGNTGELFFGEGSRLTVL.

As regards this clone: This sample also contains other DNA sequences that code for the same CDR3. This sequence joins TRBV5-1 and TRBJ2-3; TRBD2 aligns across 7 bases. From germline, CDR1 is SGHRS and CDR2 YFSETQ. J was trimmed by 2 bases and V by 0 bases; bases with no gene match: 0. This CDR3 is 14 amino acids long. CDR3 in DNA: TGCGCCAGCAGCTTGGGACTAGCCACAGATACGCAGTATTTT. It codes for CASSLGLATDTQYF.

V gene TRBV5-6 combines with J gene TRBJ2-7, with D possibly TRBD2 on 5 matching bases. Germline V CDR1 and CDR2: SGHDT, YYEEEE. This CDR3 region has 14 residues. V lost 4 bases, J lost 6 bases, and 17 bases lay in between. CDR3 in DNA: TGTGCCAGCAGCCAGTTAGGTAGTGAGGGCGAGCAGTACGTC. Translating it yields CASSQLGSEGEQYV.

The chain joins TRBV6-1 to TRBJ1-5, with TRBD1 matching 7 bases. The V gene end was trimmed by 1 base and the J gene end by 5 bases; junction bases not matched to a gene: 8. The CDR3 length is 16 residues. Germline-derived CDR1 and CDR2 are MNHNS and SASEGT. CDR3 loop: CASSEDRGFYDQPQHF. The DNA for the CDR3 is TGTGCCAGCAGTGAAGACAGGGGTTTTTATGATCAGCCCCAGCATTTT.

The genes are TRBV6-5 and TRBJ1-4, with 8 positions matching TRBD1. V shed 2 bases, J shed 7 bases, and the junction held 6 bases outside the gene matches. CDR3 length: 15 amino acids. The germline V gene has CDR1 MNHEY and CDR2 SVGAGI. The CDR3 sequence: CASSYGTGYGEKLFF. CDR3 nucleotide sequence: TGTGCCAGCAGTTACGGGACAGGCTATGGTGAAAAACTGTTTTTT.

This clone has just a few counts. The chain has TRBV29-1 and TRBJ1-1; D is possibly TRBD1 (6 bases). V was shortened by 6 bases and J by 1 base, with 12 bases between the two germline ends. This CDR3 has 13 residues. Germline V gene lookup returns CDR1 SQVTM and CDR2 ANQGSEA. This CDR3 reads CSVNTGSNTEAFF. The CDR3 DNA sequence: TGCAGCGTAAACACAGGGTCGAACACTGAAGCTTTCTTT. Full variable domain (outside the CDR3, taken from reference TRBV29-1 and TRBJ1-1): SAVISQKPSRDICQRGTSLTIQCQVDSQVTMMFWYRQQPGQSLTLIATANQGSEATYESGFVIDKFPISRPNLTFSTLTVSNMSPEDSSIYLCSVNTGSNTEAFFGQGTRLTVV.

This clone has just one count. This chain uses TRBV18 with TRBJ2-5, with D perhaps TRBD2 (5 bases). The CDR3 consists of 13 residues. Per germline, CDR1 KGHSH and CDR2 LQKENI. Trimming removed 8 bases at V and 1 base at J, with 11 bases between. The CDR3 spells CASDGKSQETQYF. The CDR3 nucleotides read TGTGCCAGCGACGGGAAAAGCCAAGAGACCCAGTACTTC. The whole variable domain, remainder taken from reference TRBV18 and TRBJ2-5, is NAGVMQNPRHLVRRRGQEARLRCSPMKGHSHVYWYRQLPEEGLKFMVYLQKENIIDESGMPKERFSAEFPKEGPSILRIQQVVRGDSAAYFCASDGKSQETQYFGPGTRLLVL.

The chain combines TRBV11-3 with TRBJ1-1; possible D gene TRBD1, 5 bases. In germline, CDR1 is SGHNT, CDR2 YENEEA. The V gene lost 5 bases and the J gene lost 4 bases, with 8 bases spanning the gap. This CDR3 has 12 amino acids. CDR3 residues: CASSTGTTEAFF. The CDR3 DNA reads TGTGCCAGCAGCACAGGTACCACTGAAGCTTTCTTT.

The chain employs TRBV2 and TRBJ2-3; no reliable D call. Looked up from germline, CDR1 is SNHLY and CDR2 is FYNNEI. CDR3 length equals 11 residues. Trimming took 3 bases from V and 5 from J, leaving 3 bases between them. The CDR3 sequence: CASSDGDTQYF. DNA for the CDR3: TGTGCCAGCAGTGACGGAGATACGCAGTATTTT. The complete variable domain, with remaining parts taken from reference TRBV2 and TRBJ2-3, reads EPEVTQTPSHQVTQMGQEVILRCVPISNHLYFYWYRQILGQKVEFLVSFYNNEISEKSEIFDDQFSVERPDGSNFTLKIRSTKLEDSAMYFCASSDGDTQYFGPGTRLTVL.

The V call is TRBV7-6, the J call TRBJ1-1, with D possibly matching TRBD1 (6 bases). In germline, CDR1 is SGHVS, CDR2 FNYEAQ. Trimming removed 6 bases at V and 1 base at J, with 12 bases between. This CDR3 contains 14 residues. CDR3 sequence (DNA): TGTGCCAGCAGGCCACAGGGCGCGAACACTGAAGCTTTCTTT. It specifies CASRPQGANTEAFF.

The chain recombines TRBV11-2 with TRBJ2-7; D might be TRBD2 (5 bases). The CDR3 totals 17 residues. Germline V CDR1 and CDR2: SGHAT, FQNNGV. Trimming removed 2 bases from V and 2 bases from J, with 19 bases in between. CDR3 nucleotides: TGTGCCAGCAGCTTATTCGGGGTCGGGATGGGAACCTACGAGCAGTACTTC. It specifies CASSLFGVGMGTYEQYF.

This clone was counted between two and nine times. The rearrangement uses TRBV5-1 and TRBJ2-5, with D unresolved. CDR1 and CDR2 (germline): SGHRS, YFSETQ. The CDR3 consists of 13 residues. V lost 5 bases and J 11 bases, leaving 19 bases between the germline ends. CDR3: CASRGREVQEQYF. In DNA, the CDR3 is TGCGCCAGCAGAGGTCGCGAGGTCCAAGAGCAGTACTTC.